The TCR beta chain under discussion was sequenced for a study of cytomegalovirus exposure and HLA in healthy donors. Overall study findings and caveats: Common viral pathogens seemed to be connected with several of the most significant clusters, according to a later analysis. The authors listed approximately 150 TCR beta chains as cytomegalovirus-associated. The authors considered a cluster of highly shared sequence variants likely to be a sequencing artifact.

Amplification used 60 Vbeta primers and 13 Jbeta primers. TCRdb keeps only in-frame clones here, not all; method: immunoSEQ multiplex PCR. The data show about 130,000 clones, around 80% seen once. V dropped 7 bases and J dropped 3; count of bases not matched to a gene: 8. There are 15 residues in the CDR3. Germline values: CDR1 SEHNR, CDR2 FQNEAQ (reference sequence). Regarding this clone: Its antigen is not known.

This TCR was sampled from a woman aged 50 to 65 in good health and CMV-seronegative. The sequenced sample was PBMCs. This chain uses TRBV7-9 with TRBJ2-1, with 8 positions matching TRBD2. CDR3 sequence reads: CASTPEGLDYNEQFF. The CDR3, as DNA: TGTGCCAGCACCCCGGAGGGACTAGACTACAATGAGCAGTTCTTC. Full variable domain (missing parts from reference TRBV7-9 and TRBJ2-1): DTGVSQNPRHKITKRGQNVTFRCDPISEHNRLYWYRQTLGQGPEFLTYFQNEAQLEKSRLLSDRFSAERPKGSFSTLEIQRTEQGDSAMYLCASTPEGLDYNEQFFGPGTRLTVL.